These T cell receptor beta chains were read from a single sample in a study of cytomegalovirus exposure and HLA in healthy donors. TCRdb's table, derived via immunoSEQ multiplex PCR, lists solely in-frame clones and lacks some. This sample yields some 170,000 clones, of which 77% are seen a single time; 3.7% belongs to the top ten. Sequencing input: PBMCs. These TCRs come from a woman in her fifties or sixties in good health and CMV-seropositive. Both conserved end residues are part of each CDR3. Size is omitted from some rows. Given values are once, few, many or a class for expanded clones.

>TRBJ2-7|NA|14|TRBV5-4
CASSLGTGAYEQYF
>TRBJ1-1|NA|15|TRBV2
CASSVQDGGITEAFF
>TRBJ2-5|NA|16|TRBV6-1
CASSGQGDPFQETQYF
>TRBJ2-6|NA|16|TRBV5-6
CASSLNKQGSSNVLTF
>TRBJ2-3|NA|15|TRBV27
CASSLGTGEGDTQYF
>TRBJ2-1|NA|12|TRBV27
CASSLKRDQQFF
>TRBJ2-3|few|16|TRBV5-7
CASRDPGQESLDTQYF
>TRBJ2-5|once|14|TRBV4-2
CASSQDRGLAESYF
>TRBJ2-4|NA|16|TRBV18
CASSPYSEATKNSQYF
>TRBJ2-1|few|14|TRBV29-1
CSVETSGGANEQFF
>TRBJ1-3|NA|13|TRBV28
CASSFLSGNTIYF
>TRBJ2-5|NA|15|TRBV9
CASSVRGNPEETQYF
>TRBJ2-2|few|15|TRBV25-1
CASSESSGKLGELFF
>TRBJ2-3|NA|15|TRBV7-9
CASSLVATHTDTQYF
>TRBJ1-2|NA|12|TRBV7-9
CASSFNRDGYTF
>TRBJ2-7|NA|16|TRBV19
CASSMGSLAGGYEQYF
>TRBJ1-1|NA|11|TRBV20-1
CSAKAGVGAFF
>TRBJ2-1|NA|18|TRBV12-5
CASGSLGVVGAGRNEQFF
>TRBJ2-2|NA|16|TRBV5-1
CASSFTGGAGTGELFF
>TRBJ2-7|NA|14|TRBV5-1
CASSFPSGTGEQYF
>TRBJ2-2|NA|14|TRBV7-6
CASSLDWGAGELFF
>TRBJ2-1|NA|15|TRBV11-2
CASSPYRDRGNEQFF
>TRBJ1-4|NA|15|TRBV5-1
CASSLDTGGSEKLFF
>TRBJ2-2|once|16|TRBV4-2
CASSQAPGALDGELFF
>TRBJ1-4|NA|15|TRBV2
CASSEGRGFGGKLFF
>TRBJ2-5|few|12|TRBV7-3
CASSSPAGSQYF
>TRBJ1-4|NA|14|TRBV6-1
CASSRVATNEKLFF
>TRBJ1-3|NA|13|TRBV30
CAWKRQGLYTIYF
>TRBJ2-1|NA|14|TRBV7-8
CASSSRGTNNEQFF
>TRBJ2-7|once|13|TRBV7-3
CASSLSLRDEQYF
>TRBJ2-7|NA|14|TRBV7-9
CASSLGGRSYEQYF
>TRBJ1-1|NA|15|TRBV5-1
CASSRPGQGYTEAFF
>TRBJ1-1|NA|15|TRBV5-1
CASTTLGGANTEAFF
>TRBJ2-5|NA|17|TRBV9
CASSVAKTSAFGETQYF
>TRBJ2-7|NA|14|TRBV4-1
CASSHGGSQYEQYF